This is a list of T cell receptor beta chains from one sample in a study of regulatory T cells in long-lasting Graves disease. TCRdb re-called the multiplex PCR reads through MiXCR, storing one row per CDR3 protein. The data show 400,000 to 500,000 distinct CDR3 sequences, with about a fifth seen just once and 6.5% to 8% held by the top ten. The sample was peripheral blood mononuclear cells (PBMCs), taken when the disease was refractory, from a patient treated with antithyroid drugs. Source of these receptors: a female donor with Graves disease. CDR3s include the opening cysteine and the closing phenylalanine or tryptophan. A D gene is named only where the DNA matches it firmly. The size field is filled for only some rows; it gives once, few, many or a size class.

D | size | J | V | DNA | CDR3
NA | few | TRBJ2-7 | TRBV24-1 | TGTGCCACCAGTGACACCACCGGGACGCATCCCTACGAGCAGTACTTC | CATSDTTGTHPYEQYF
TRBD1 | NA | TRBJ1-1 | TRBV9 | TGTGCCAGCAGCCCCCGACAGGGTGGATCCCCTGAAGCTTTCTTT | CASSPRQGGSPEAFF
TRBD1 | few | TRBJ2-3 | TRBV27 | TGTGCCAGCAAAACCCTGGGACAGGCGGGATGGGGAATCAATACGCAGTATTTT | CASKTLGQAGWGINTQYF
TRBD1 | many | TRBJ1-5 | TRBV6-1 | TGTGCCAGCAGTGAACTAGGGGGCGTTAGTCAGCCCCAGCATTTT | CASSELGGVSQPQHF
TRBD2 | NA | TRBJ2-1 | TRBV20-1 | TGCAGTGCTAAACGGACTAGCGGGACAATCTACAATGAGCAGTTCTTC | CSAKRTSGTIYNEQFF
NA | many | TRBJ2-5 | TRBV28 | TGTGCCAGCACCGATAGCGACAAACTACTCCAAGAGACCCAGTACTTC | CASTDSDKLLQETQYF
TRBD1 | NA | TRBJ2-2 | TRBV2 | TGTGCCAGCAGACAGGACAGGGGAAAAAACGGGGAGCTGTTTTTT | CASRQDRGKNGELFF
NA | NA | TRBJ2-5 | TRBV5-4 | TGTGCCAGCAAAGGAGGGCGTTTTCAAGAGACCCAGTACTTC | CASKGGRFQETQYF
TRBD1 | many | TRBJ1-6 | TRBV12-3/TRBV12-4 | TGTGCCAGCAGTGAGACAGGGCAGTCCTATAATTCACCCCTCCACTTT | CASSETGQSYNSPLHF
NA | few | TRBJ1-5 | TRBV15 | TGTGCCACCAGCAGAGGTGCAGAAACTAGCGGTGGCAATCAGCCCCAGCATTTT | CATSRGAETSGGNQPQHF
NA | NA | TRBJ2-7 | TRBV9 | TGTGCCAGCAGCGCCTCTGGAGGGCTGCCCCACGAGCAGTACTTC | CASSASGGLPHEQYF
NA | NA | TRBJ1-6 | TRBV9 | TGTGCCAGCAGCGTAGTGGACGGATTTAATTCACCCCTCCACTTT | CASSVVDGFNSPLHF
TRBD1 | many | TRBJ1-4 | TRBV27 | TGTGCCAGCAGGTCCGGGGACAGTCTTAATGAAAAACTGTTTTTT | CASRSGDSLNEKLFF
TRBD2 | many | TRBJ2-2 | TRBV5-6 | TGTGCCAGCAGCTACACTAGCGGGAGGGCCTTCACCGGGGAGCTGTTTTTT | CASSYTSGRAFTGELFF
NA | few | TRBJ1-1 | TRBV10-2 | TGCGCCAGCAGTGAGGACCTAACTGAGCTTGAAGCTTTCTTT | CASSEDLTELEAFF
TRBD1 | many | TRBJ2-6 | TRBV19 | TGTGCCAGTAGCTCCGGACAGGGGAAAAGTTCTGGGGCCAACGTCCTGACTTTC | CASSSGQGKSSGANVLTF
NA | NA | TRBJ1-1 | TRBV7-9 | TGTGCCAGCAGCGGTAGAGGGGGTGGGTCGACTGAAGCTTTCTTT | CASSGRGGGSTEAFF
NA | few | TRBJ1-1 | TRBV10-3 | TGTGCCATCAGTGAGTCGGGGGGAACGAACACTGAAGCTTTCTTT | CAISESGGTNTEAFF
NA | many | TRBJ2-7 | TRBV5-8 | TGTGCCAGCAGCAGCCGACAGGATTGGTCCTACGAGCAGTACTTC | CASSSRQDWSYEQYF
TRBD1 | many | TRBJ1-2 | TRBV6-2/TRBV6-3 | TGTGCCAGCAGGACAGGGGGCGGCTATGGCTACACCTTC | CASRTGGGYGYTF
NA | many | TRBJ1-2 | TRBV28 | TGTGCCAGCAGTTTGTCCGGGTTATATGGCTACACCTTC | CASSLSGLYGYTF
NA | many | TRBJ1-1 | TRBV20-1 | TGCAGTGCTAGTAGGGGGTTGCAAGCTTTCTTT | CSASRGLQAFF
NA | many | TRBJ2-5 | TRBV3-1 | TGTGCCAGCAGCCAAGGGACGGCCCAGACCCAGTACTTC | CASSQGTAQTQYF
NA | many | TRBJ2-5 | TRBV12-3/TRBV12-4 | TGTGCCAGCAGTTTTGGGGAGGGGGGAGGGGAGACCCAGTACTTC | CASSFGEGGGETQYF
NA | few | TRBJ2-7 | TRBV11-1 | TGTGCCAGCAGCTTAGCTGTCTGGGAGCGGGCGAGCTACGAGCAGTACTTC | CASSLAVWERASYEQYF
NA | many | TRBJ2-7 | TRBV6-1 | TGTGCCAGCAGACACCTGGGGCTCGGGACTTTATCCTACGAGCAGTACTTC | CASRHLGLGTLSYEQYF
TRBD1 | NA | TRBJ2-1 | TRBV18 | TGTGCCAGCTCAGGACAGGGGATTGAGCAGTTCTTC | CASSGQGIEQFF
NA | few | TRBJ1-1 | TRBV4-3 | TGCGCCAGCAGCCAAGATAGATGGAACACTGAAGCTTTCTTT | CASSQDRWNTEAFF
NA | few | TRBJ2-2 | TRBV29-1 | TGCAGCGTTCCAAACCACTACTCCGGGACCGCGAACACCGGGGAGCTGTTTTTT | CSVPNHYSGTANTGELFF
NA | few | TRBJ2-2 | TRBV7-3 | TGTGCCAGCAGCTTACTTCCAGGTCGAGCCGGGGAGCTGTTTTTT | CASSLLPGRAGELFF
NA | many | TRBJ1-4 | TRBV28 | TGTGCCAGCAGTTTTACGGGGCACCTTGGCAACGATGAAAAACTGTTTTTT | CASSFTGHLGNDEKLFF
NA | NA | TRBJ2-7 | TRBV4-1 | TGCGCCAGCAGCCAAGAGGCAGGGAACCTTCACGAGCAGTACTTC | CASSQEAGNLHEQYF
NA | NA | TRBJ2-7 | TRBV12-3/TRBV12-4 | TGTGCCAGCAGCCAGACCCTGTACGAGCAGTACTTC | CASSQTLYEQYF
NA | many | TRBJ1-1 | TRBV29-1 | TGCAGCGTCGAGGACACTGAAGCTTTCTTT | CSVEDTEAFF
NA | many | TRBJ1-6 | TRBV28 | TGTGCCAGCAGACCCTCAAGCCGGGCGCGCTATAATTCACCCCTCCACTTT | CASRPSSRARYNSPLHF
NA | many | TRBJ2-1 | TRBV28 | TGTGCCAGCAGTTTAACGGGAGTTGCGTTAGATGAGCAGTTCTTC | CASSLTGVALDEQFF
NA | NA | TRBJ2-3 | TRBV25-1 | TGTGCCAGCAGTGAATTTGTCAGGGTTACAGATACGCAGTATTTT | CASSEFVRVTDTQYF